Following are 22 T cell receptor beta chains from one sample sequenced in a study of immune cell composition in non-small cell lung cancer. The repertoire was sequenced with immunoSEQ multiplex PCR; TCRdb's copy has only in-frame clones and lacks some. The sample yields 15,000 or so clones, around 69% seen once. Input material: lung tumor tissue. All receptors derive from a human donor with non-small cell lung cancer.

The rearrangement links TRBV4-1 to TRBJ2-1, with 11 positions matching TRBD2. Trimming removed 1 base from V and 2 bases from J; junction bases left unmatched: 7. CDR1 MGHRA and CDR2 YSYEKL come from the germline V gene. This CDR3 spans 18 amino acids. The CDR3 loop reads CASSQGLAGGRPYNEQFF. The CDR3 nucleotides read TGCGCCAGCAGCCAAGGTTTAGCGGGGGGGCGACCCTACAATGAGCAGTTCTTC.

This rearrangement joins TRBV4-1 to TRBJ2-7; D gene uncertain. This CDR3 comprises 13 residues. Deletions cut 0 bases from V and 5 bases from J, with 8 bases between. Germline CDR1 is MGHRA and CDR2 is YSYEKL. The DNA for the CDR3 is TGCGCCAGCAGCCAAGAGCGTCGGGACGAGCAGTACTTC. This translates into CASSQERRDEQYF.

This clone was found once. This chain joins TRBV10-3 and TRBJ2-1; perhaps TRBD1 as D (9 bases). Germline V gene lookup returns CDR1 ENHRY and CDR2 SYGVKD. V was cut by 4 bases and J by 7 bases, with 26 bases left in between. The CDR3 is 18 residues long. The CDR3 is CAISARDSGGTGKNEQFF. Written as DNA, the CDR3 is TGTGCCATCAGTGCAAGAGATTCGGGGGGGACAGGGAAGAATGAGCAGTTCTTC.

The rearrangement links TRBV6-5 to TRBJ1-5; D gene ambiguous. CDR1 is MNHEY and CDR2 is SVGAGI in the germline V gene. V lost 2 bases, J lost 4 bases, and 6 bases lay in between. CDR3 length equals 13 residues. Here the CDR3 reads CASSYGSNQPQHF. CDR3 DNA sequence: TGTGCCAGCAGTTACGGCAGTAATCAGCCCCAGCATTTT.

The J gene is TRBJ2-7, the V gene TRBV5-4; 11 bases are a match to TRBD2. V shed 2 bases and J 6 bases; nucleotides not matched to a gene: 4. This CDR3 contains 14 residues. From germline, CDR1 is SGHNT and CDR2 YYREEE (reference sequence). The CDR3 sequence is CASSLGTSGFEQYF. The CDR3 bases are TGTGCCAGCAGCTTAGGGACTAGCGGATTCGAGCAGTACTTC.

The chain carries TRBV7-9 and TRBJ2-1; D ambiguous. Trimming pared 1 base from V and 5 bases from J, leaving 3 bases between. Germline CDR1 is SEHNR and CDR2 is FQNEAQ (reference sequence). The CDR3 loop spans 12 amino acids. The CDR3 here is CASSLDNNEQFF. CDR3 bases: TGTGCCAGCAGCTTAGACAACAATGAGCAGTTCTTC.

The chain has TRBV13 and TRBJ1-2; D uncertain. The germline V gene has CDR1 PRHDT and CDR2 FYEKMQ (reference sequence). The CDR3 is 14 amino acids. V dropped 1 base and J dropped 0 bases, with 6 bases sitting between them. The CDR3, as DNA: TGTGCCAGCAGCTTAGCGGGTTCTAACTATGGCTACACCTTC. This gives the protein CASSLAGSNYGYTF. The full variable domain, with the rest looked up from reference TRBV13 and TRBJ1-2, is AAGVIQSPRHLIKEKRETATLKCYPIPRHDTVYWYQQGPGQDPQFLISFYEKMQSDKGSIPDRFSAQQFSDYHSELNMSSLELGDSALYFCASSLAGSNYGYTFGSGTRLTVV.

The chain employs TRBV5-8 and TRBJ1-6, with TRBD1 identical over 7 bases. This CDR3 has 15 amino acids. The germline gives CDR1 SGHTS, CDR2 YDEGEE. V shed 5 bases and J 5 bases; nucleotides not matched to a gene: 7. The DNA for the CDR3 is TGTGCCAGCAGTTTTGGGGACAGAAATAATTCACCCCTCCACTTT. As protein: CASSFGDRNNSPLHF.

Note on this clone: At one end, the junction sequence differs from germline, possibly due to a read error. The V gene is TRBV7-7, the J gene TRBJ1-3; 8 bases match TRBD1. CDR1 SSHAT and CDR2 FNYEAQ come from the germline V gene (reference sequence). There are 14 residues in the CDR3. DNA for the CDR3: TGTGCTAGCAGCGCAGACAGGGGAGGAGGCACCATATATTTT. This codes for CASSADRGGGTIYF.

The DNA for the CDR3 is TGTGCCAGTAGGTCTACCGGGACTACCCTCCAAGAGACCCAGTACTTC. Translation gives CASRSTGTTLQETQYF. V usage is TRBV19 and J usage is TRBJ2-5; 7 bases line up with TRBD2. Germline V lookup: CDR1 LNHDA, CDR2 SQIVND (reference sequence). CDR3 length: 16 residues. Germline trimming cut 6 bases from V and 1 base from J; bases unmatched to any gene: 11. The complete variable domain, with remaining parts taken from reference TRBV19 and TRBJ2-5, reads DGGITQSPKYLFRKEGQNVTLSCEQNLNHDAMYWYRQDPGQGLRLIYYSQIVNDFQKGDIAEGYSVSREKKESFPLTVTSAQKNPTAFYLCASRSTGTTLQETQYFGPGTRLLVL.

The rearrangement links TRBV7-9 to TRBJ2-5; 8 bases align to TRBD1. Germline assignment: CDR1 SEHNR and CDR2 FQNEAQ (reference sequence). The CDR3 extends over 15 amino acids. The V gene end was trimmed by 5 bases and the J gene end by 5 bases; junction bases not matched to a gene: 10. The CDR3 protein is CASSQATGGRETQYF. The CDR3 nucleotides are TGTGCCAGCAGCCAGGCCACAGGGGGGCGGGAGACCCAGTACTTC.

The chain joins TRBV5-1 to TRBJ1-2, with no clear D. CDR3 length equals 15 residues. The V and J ends lost 0 bases and 5 bases respectively, with 14 bases between them. Germline V gene sequence: CDR1 SGHRS, CDR2 YFSETQ. In DNA form, the CDR3 reads TGCGCCAGCAGCTTGGCCGACGAGAGCGTGTATGGCTACACCTTC. This translates into CASSLADESVYGYTF.

The CDR3 protein is CASGLSRGQETQYF. The CDR3 DNA sequence: TGTGCTAGTGGTTTGAGTCGCGGTCAAGAGACCCAGTACTTC. V usage is TRBV12-5 and J usage is TRBJ2-5; no clear D. The CDR3 runs 14 residues. V was clipped by 2 bases and J by 2 bases, with 9 bases between them. CDR1 and CDR2 (germline): LGHNT, FRNRAP.

The chain joins TRBV6-5 to TRBJ2-1, with D maybe TRBD1 (5 bases). V was trimmed by 5 bases and J by 8 bases, leaving 13 bases between them. CDR1 is MNHEY, CDR2 SVGAGI, per germline. The CDR3 runs to 13 residues. In DNA, the CDR3 is TGTGCCAGCAGTGTCCTCCTAGGGGATGAGCAGTTCTTC. Translation gives CASSVLLGDEQFF.

This clone was counted a few times. The CDR3 nucleotides are TGTGCCAGCAGTTACTCTTACAGGGCGAGAGTCGGGGAGCTGTTTTTT. It yields the protein CASSYSYRARVGELFF. This chain links TRBV6-6 with TRBJ2-2; D may be TRBD1 (6 bases). This CDR3 has 16 amino acids. Germline V lookup: CDR1 MNHNY, CDR2 SVGAGI (reference sequence). V was trimmed by 0 bases and J by 7 bases, leaving 15 bases between them.

The V and J genes are TRBV7-9 and TRBJ1-1, with D hard to call. In germline, CDR1 is SEHNR, CDR2 FQNEAQ (reference sequence). V gave up 5 bases and J gave up 6 bases, with 13 bases separating them. This CDR3 is 13 amino acids long. CDR3 sequence (DNA): TGTGCCAGCAGCCGTTCTTATCTAGCTGAAGCTTTCTTT. This translates into CASSRSYLAEAFF.

This clone was observed a handful of times. This chain joins TRBV10-3 and TRBJ1-1, with 8 bases lining up with TRBD1. The CDR3 sequence is 14 residues long. From germline, CDR1 is ENHRY and CDR2 SYGVKD. The V and J ends lost 10 bases and 4 bases, in that order; junction bases with no gene match: 11. The DNA of the CDR3 is TGTGCCAGCAGCAGGGCCACAGGGGGCACTGAAGCTTTCTTT. Translated, it gives CASSRATGGTEAFF.

The V and J genes are TRBV7-9 and TRBJ2-1; 13 bases match TRBD2. The CDR3 spans 16 residues. V trimming: 2 bases; J trimming: 4 bases; junction bases outside the gene matches: 2. Germline CDR1 SEHNR, CDR2 FQNEAQ (reference sequence). Here the CDR3 DNA reads TGTGCCAGCAGCTTATCGGGACTAGCGGGGTACAATGAGCAGTTCTTC. Amino acids: CASSLSGLAGYNEQFF.

The V call is TRBV5-8, the J call TRBJ1-5; 8 bases fit TRBD1. The CDR3 is made up of 14 amino acids. Trimming at V came to 0 bases and at J to 6 bases, leaving 2 bases not matched to a gene. Germline V gene lookup returns CDR1 SGHTS and CDR2 YDEGEE. CDR3 in DNA: TGTGCCAGCAGCTTGGCAGGGGGCGGTCAGCCCCAGCATTTT. This codes for CASSLAGGGQPQHF.

The V and J genes are TRBV5-1 and TRBJ1-4, with 7 nucleotides matching TRBD1. V was pared by 2 bases and J by 6 bases, with 10 bases of the junction left unmatched. The germline gives CDR1 SGHRS, CDR2 YFSETQ. The CDR3 spans 16 residues. The CDR3 region has the DNA TGCGCCAGCAGCTTTGATCCTAACAGGGGCGATGAAAAACTGTTTTTT. Protein sequence: CASSFDPNRGDEKLFF.

The rearrangement links TRBV15 to TRBJ2-1; 12 bases align to TRBD2. Germline V lookup: CDR1 LNHNV, CDR2 YYDKDF (reference sequence). The V gene end was trimmed by 3 bases and the J gene end by 4 bases; junction bases not matched to a gene: 4. CDR3 length: 16 residues. DNA of the CDR3: TGTGCCACCAGCAGCACCGGGACTAGCGGGTACAATGAGCAGTTCTTC. Amino acids: CATSSTGTSGYNEQFF.

This clone is classed as medium-sized. The chain carries TRBV7-8 and TRBJ1-1, with 8 positions matching TRBD1. CDR1 and CDR2 (germline): SGHVS, FQNEAQ. The CDR3 has 15 amino acids. The V and J ends lost 4 bases and 4 bases, in that order; junction bases with no gene match: 8. CDR3 loop: CASSSRTGFGTEAFF. CDR3 nucleotides: TGTGCCAGCAGCTCCAGGACAGGGTTCGGCACTGAAGCTTTCTTT.